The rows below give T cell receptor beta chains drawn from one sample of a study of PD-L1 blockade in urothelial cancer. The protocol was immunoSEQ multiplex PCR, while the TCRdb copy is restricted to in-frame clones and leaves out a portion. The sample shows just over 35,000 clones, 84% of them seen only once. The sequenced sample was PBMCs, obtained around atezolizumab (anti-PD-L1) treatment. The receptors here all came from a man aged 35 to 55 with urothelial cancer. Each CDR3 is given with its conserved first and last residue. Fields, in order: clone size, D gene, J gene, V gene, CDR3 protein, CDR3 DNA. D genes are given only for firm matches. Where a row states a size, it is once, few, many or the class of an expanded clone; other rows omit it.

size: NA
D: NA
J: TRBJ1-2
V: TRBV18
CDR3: CASSPITGNGYTF
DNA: TGTGCCAGCTCACCAATAACAGGAAATGGCTACACCTTC

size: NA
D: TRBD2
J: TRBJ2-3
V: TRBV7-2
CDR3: CASTTMSSGRWADTQYF
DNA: TGTGCCAGCACCACCATGAGTAGCGGGAGGTGGGCAGATACGCAGTATTTT

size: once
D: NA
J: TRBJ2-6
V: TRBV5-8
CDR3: CASSPRQAGANVLTF
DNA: TGTGCCAGCAGCCCACGACAAGCTGGGGCCAACGTCCTGACTTTC

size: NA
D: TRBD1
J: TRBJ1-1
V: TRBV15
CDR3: CATSRAGGGIGTEAFF
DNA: TGTGCCACCAGCAGAGCAGGGGGAGGAATCGGGACTGAAGCTTTCTTT

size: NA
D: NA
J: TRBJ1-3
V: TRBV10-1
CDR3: CASSETAAGNTIYF
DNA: TGCGCCAGCAGTGAAACAGCGGCGGGAAACACCATATATTTT

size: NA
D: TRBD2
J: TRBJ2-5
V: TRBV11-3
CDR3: CASSLGIAGEKETQYF
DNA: TGTGCCAGCAGCTTAGGTATAGCGGGAGAAAAAGAGACCCAGTACTTC

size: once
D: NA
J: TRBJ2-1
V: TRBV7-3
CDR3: CASSLTGGGGYNEQFF
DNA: TGTGCCAGCAGCTTAACCGGGGGAGGGGGCTACAATGAGCAGTTCTTC

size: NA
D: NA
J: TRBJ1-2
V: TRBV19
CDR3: CASSIYRVGNYGYTF
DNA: TGTGCCAGTAGTATATACAGGGTGGGAAACTATGGCTACACCTTC

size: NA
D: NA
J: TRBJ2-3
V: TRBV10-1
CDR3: CASSEYPKGGPTDTQYF
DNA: TGCGCCAGCAGTGAGTACCCCAAAGGGGGACCCACAGATACGCAGTATTTT

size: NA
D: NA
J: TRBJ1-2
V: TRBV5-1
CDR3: CASSLETGRSYGYTF
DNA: TGCGCCAGCAGCTTGGAAACAGGACGGTCCTATGGCTACACCTTC

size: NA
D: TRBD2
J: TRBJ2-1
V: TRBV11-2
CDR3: CASSPLGGRAGNEQFF
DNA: TGTGCCAGCAGCCCCCTTGGCGGGAGGGCCGGCAATGAGCAGTTCTTC

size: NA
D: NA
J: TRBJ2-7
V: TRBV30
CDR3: CACPFTGGDEQYF
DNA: TGTGCCTGCCCCTTTACAGGGGGGGACGAGCAGTACTTC

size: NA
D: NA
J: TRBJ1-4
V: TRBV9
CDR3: CASSVNGFEKLFF
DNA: TGTGCCAGCAGCGTAAACGGGTTTGAAAAACTGTTTTTT

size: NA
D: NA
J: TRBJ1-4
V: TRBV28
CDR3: CASSLLAGDAEKLFF
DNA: TGTGCCAGCAGTTTATTGGCAGGGGATGCCGAAAAACTGTTTTTT

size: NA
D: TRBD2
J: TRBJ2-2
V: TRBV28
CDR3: CASVLNGLAGGRELFF
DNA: TGTGCCAGCGTATTAAACGGACTAGCGGGAGGGCGAGAGCTGTTTTTT

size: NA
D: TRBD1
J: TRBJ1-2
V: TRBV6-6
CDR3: CASSPTGDYGYTF
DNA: TGTGCCAGCAGTCCGACAGGGGACTATGGCTACACCTTC

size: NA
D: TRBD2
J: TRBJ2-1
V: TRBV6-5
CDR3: CASSYTAGGNEQFF
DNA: TGTGCCAGCAGTTACACAGCGGGGGGCAATGAGCAGTTCTTC

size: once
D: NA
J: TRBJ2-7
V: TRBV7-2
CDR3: CASREGPNEQYF
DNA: TGTGCCAGCAGGGAGGGCCCGAACGAGCAGTACTTC

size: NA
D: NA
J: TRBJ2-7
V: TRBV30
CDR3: CAWSSGGAGPYEQYF
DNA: TGTGCCTGGAGTTCCGGGGGAGCGGGTCCCTACGAGCAGTACTTC

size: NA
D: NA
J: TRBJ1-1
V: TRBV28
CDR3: CASRSLGRRTNTEAFF
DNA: TGTGCCAGCAGGAGTCTGGGCCGCCGTACGAACACTGAAGCTTTCTTT

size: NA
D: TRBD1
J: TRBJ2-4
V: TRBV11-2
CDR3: CASSDRQGPLGIQYF
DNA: TGTGCCAGCAGCGACCGACAGGGTCCCCTCGGCATTCAGTACTTC

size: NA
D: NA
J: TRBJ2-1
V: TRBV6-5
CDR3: CASSYDRGNEQFF
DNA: TGTGCCAGCAGTTACGATCGGGGCAATGAGCAGTTCTTC

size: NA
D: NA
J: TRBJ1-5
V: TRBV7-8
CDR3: CASSHGRNSNQPQHF
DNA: TGTGCCAGCAGTCACGGCAGGAATAGCAATCAGCCCCAGCATTTT

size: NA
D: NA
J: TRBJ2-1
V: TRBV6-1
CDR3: CASSGTPGQFF
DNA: TGTGCCAGCAGTGGAACCCCCGGGCAGTTCTTC

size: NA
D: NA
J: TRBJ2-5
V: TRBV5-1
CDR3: CASSTKAGAETQYF
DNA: TGCGCCAGCAGCACTAAAGCGGGTGCAGAGACCCAGTACTTC

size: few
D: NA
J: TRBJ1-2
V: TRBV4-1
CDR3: CASSQYAGENYGYTF
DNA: TGCGCCAGCAGCCAATACGCAGGGGAGAACTATGGCTACACCTTC

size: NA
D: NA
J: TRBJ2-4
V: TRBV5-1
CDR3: CASSTSIGREGKNIQYF
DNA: TGCGCCAGCAGCACCTCCATTGGGCGGGAAGGCAAAAACATTCAGTACTTC

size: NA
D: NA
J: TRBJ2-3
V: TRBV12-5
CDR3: CASGLDSDTQYF
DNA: TGTGCTAGTGGTTTGGATAGTGATACGCAGTATTTT

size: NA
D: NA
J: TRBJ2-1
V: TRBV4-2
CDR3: CASSQDRGYNEQFF
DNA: TGTGCCAGCAGCCAAGACAGGGGCTACAATGAGCAGTTCTTC

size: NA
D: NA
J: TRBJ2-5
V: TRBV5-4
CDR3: CASSFPGETQYF
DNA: TGTGCCAGCAGCTTCCCGGGTGAGACCCAGTACTTC

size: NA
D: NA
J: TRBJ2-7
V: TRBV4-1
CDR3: CASSQGGLGTSHEQYF
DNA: TGCGCCAGCAGCCAAGGGGGTTTAGGGACATCCCACGAGCAGTACTTC

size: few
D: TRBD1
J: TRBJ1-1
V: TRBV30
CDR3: CAWKGDRIGTEAFF
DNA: TGTGCCTGGAAAGGGGACAGGATAGGCACTGAAGCTTTCTTT